These T cell receptor beta chains were read from a single sample in a study of blood T cell repertoires in COVID-19. This table comes from immunoSEQ multiplex PCR, and its TCRdb copy is limited to in-frame clones, with some not included. The sample holds approximately 250,000 clones, approximately 89% seen once. What was sequenced was peripheral blood. The receptor source for this set is a man aged 35 to 55 with active or convalescent COVID-19. Each CDR3 is given with its conserved first and last residue. D genes are given only for firm matches. Clone size is not always given. Where it is, it says once, few, many or a class for expanded clones.

v_gene: TRBV19; j_gene: TRBJ1-1; abundance: NA; d_gene: NA; CDR3aa: CASSIWAVNTEAFF; CDR3nt: TGTGCCAGTAGTATTTGGGCAGTGAACACTGAAGCTTTCTTT
v_gene: TRBV4-1; j_gene: TRBJ2-1; abundance: NA; d_gene: TRBD2; CDR3aa: CASSQDREVYNEQFF; CDR3nt: TGCGCCAGCAGCCAAGATCGGGAGGTCTACAATGAGCAGTTCTTC
v_gene: TRBV5-6; j_gene: TRBJ1-5; abundance: once; d_gene: NA; CDR3aa: CASSLVMGEAQPQHF; CDR3nt: TGTGCCAGCAGCTTGGTTATGGGAGAGGCGCAGCCCCAGCATTTT
v_gene: TRBV19; j_gene: TRBJ2-6; abundance: NA; d_gene: TRBD1; CDR3aa: CASSMLDRGAGANVLTF; CDR3nt: TGTGCCAGTAGTATGTTGGACAGGGGAGCTGGGGCCAACGTCCTGACTTTC
v_gene: TRBV11-2; j_gene: TRBJ1-2; abundance: NA; d_gene: TRBD1; CDR3aa: CASSLARTGGAGYTF; CDR3nt: TGTGCCAGCAGCTTAGCAAGGACAGGGGGGGCTGGCTACACCTTC
v_gene: TRBV19; j_gene: TRBJ2-2; abundance: few; d_gene: TRBD2; CDR3aa: CASSTSGSNTGELFF; CDR3nt: TGTGCCAGTAGTACTAGCGGGTCGAACACCGGGGAGCTGTTTTTT
v_gene: TRBV5-4; j_gene: TRBJ1-2; abundance: once; d_gene: TRBD1; CDR3aa: CASSLADRANYGYTF; CDR3nt: TGTGCCAGCAGCTTGGCGGACAGGGCTAACTATGGCTACACCTTC
v_gene: TRBV11-2; j_gene: TRBJ1-2; abundance: NA; d_gene: NA; CDR3aa: CASSLGPGAGYGYTF; CDR3nt: TGTGCCAGCAGCTTAGGCCCAGGGGCAGGGTATGGCTACACCTTC
v_gene: TRBV6-5; j_gene: TRBJ2-5; abundance: NA; d_gene: TRBD1; CDR3aa: CASSYYRGQETQYF; CDR3nt: TGTGCCAGCAGTTATTACAGGGGACAAGAGACCCAGTACTTC
v_gene: TRBV15; j_gene: TRBJ1-2; abundance: NA; d_gene: NA; CDR3aa: CATSRWGRADGYTF; CDR3nt: TGTGCCACCAGCAGATGGGGCAGGGCGGATGGCTACACCTTC
v_gene: TRBV6-5; j_gene: TRBJ1-1; abundance: NA; d_gene: NA; CDR3aa: CASRRRVGTEAFF; CDR3nt: TGTGCCAGCAGGCGGAGGGTCGGCACTGAAGCTTTCTTT
v_gene: TRBV18; j_gene: TRBJ2-1; abundance: few; d_gene: TRBD2; CDR3aa: CASSQRTSGTSYNEQFF; CDR3nt: TGTGCCAGCTCACAACGGACTAGCGGGACCTCTTACAATGAGCAGTTCTTC
v_gene: TRBV7-9; j_gene: TRBJ2-1; abundance: NA; d_gene: TRBD2; CDR3aa: CASSSTSGGNNEQFF; CDR3nt: TGTGCCAGCAGCTCGACTAGCGGGGGGAACAATGAGCAGTTCTTC